These 20 T cell receptor beta chains came from one sample sequenced in a study of cytomegalovirus exposure and HLA in healthy donors. Primers: 60 Vbeta forward and 13 Jbeta reverse. Libraries were prepared by immunoSEQ multiplex PCR; TCRdb keeps only in-frame clonotypes and omits some of them. The sample gives roughly 180,000 clones, 85% of which show up once; 1% is in the top ten. Sequences were obtained from PBMCs. The receptors here all came from a boy aged 2 to 10 in good health and CMV-seronegative.

This chain uses TRBV28 with TRBJ2-2; 9 bases agree with TRBD1. Germline lookup yields CDR1 MDHEN and CDR2 SYDVKM. This CDR3 region has 16 residues. V lost 5 bases, J lost 6 bases, and 10 bases stayed unmatched. Written as DNA, the CDR3 is TGTGCCAGCAGTCTCGGGACAGGGATAGTCTCCGGGGAGCTGTTTTTT. It is translated as CASSLGTGIVSGELFF.

In the case of this clone: The identical CDR3 is also encoded by other nucleotide sequences in the sample. The V call is TRBV29-1, the J call TRBJ1-2; D may be TRBD1 (5 bases). V lost 4 bases, J lost 3 bases, and 6 bases lay in between. In germline, CDR1 is SQVTM, CDR2 ANQGSEA. The CDR3 consists of 11 residues. The CDR3 nucleotides read TGCAGCGTTGGGGGGGACTATGGCTACACCTTC. Its translation is CSVGGDYGYTF.

The CDR3 DNA is TGTGCCAGCAGCTTCCCGAGGGGGGGGATTAATGAAAAACTGTTTTTT. It codes for CASSFPRGGINEKLFF. This chain joins TRBV11-2 and TRBJ1-4; TRBD1 might be the D (6 bases). Germline V gene sequence: CDR1 SGHAT, CDR2 FQNNGV. The length of the CDR3 is 16 residues. Trimming pared 3 bases from V and 4 bases from J, leaving 15 bases between.

This chain links TRBV30 with TRBJ1-4, with D perhaps matching TRBD1 (5 bases). The V gene lost 8 bases and the J gene lost 2 bases, with 24 bases spanning the gap. Per germline, CDR1 GTSNPN and CDR2 SVGIG (reference sequence). The CDR3 spans 17 residues. The CDR3 reads CALGAGGVYFTNEKLFF. DNA of the CDR3: TGTGCCCTCGGGGCCGGAGGGGTGTATTTCACTAATGAAAAACTGTTTTTT.

The rearrangement links TRBV7-8 to TRBJ2-3, with D hard to call. This CDR3 is 17 amino acids long. Deletions cut 5 bases from V and 0 bases from J, with 18 bases between. CDR1 is SGHVS, CDR2 FQNEAQ, per germline. The CDR3 DNA follows: TGTGCCAGCAGCCGAGGTCCTTACCTTACTAGCACAGATACGCAGTATTTT. This sequence encodes CASSRGPYLTSTDTQYF.

This sequence joins TRBV6-4 and TRBJ2-3, with 10 bases identical to TRBD2. The V and J ends lost 0 bases and 4 bases, in that order; junction bases with no gene match: 7. The germline gives CDR1 MRHNA, CDR2 SNTAGT. There are 17 residues in the CDR3. In nucleotides, the CDR3 is TGTGCCAGCAGTGACTCGGGGGCTAGCGGGGGAGCAGATACGCAGTATTTT. This encodes CASSDSGASGGADTQYF.

The chain employs TRBV5-1 and TRBJ1-1, with 7 nucleotides matching TRBD1. The CDR3 sequence is 15 residues long. J lost 1 base, V lost 4 bases, and 7 bases had no gene match. Germline V gene data show CDR1 as SGHRS and CDR2 as YFSETQ. The CDR3 protein is CASSPDRATNTEAFF. CDR3 DNA sequence: TGCGCCAGCAGCCCCGACAGGGCTACGAACACTGAAGCTTTCTTT.

The chain has TRBV28 and TRBJ1-2; the D gene is possibly TRBD1 (5 bases). There are 16 residues in the CDR3. Trimming took 2 bases from V and 8 from J, leaving 21 bases between them. Per germline, CDR1 MDHEN and CDR2 SYDVKM. The CDR3 sequence: CASSLIQGSSLGGYTF. CDR3 sequence (DNA): TGTGCCAGCAGTTTAATCCAGGGCAGCTCATTGGGCGGCTACACCTTC.

V usage is TRBV6-1 and J usage is TRBJ2-7; D might be TRBD1 (6 bases). Germline V gives CDR1 MNHNS, CDR2 SASEGT. V lost 6 bases, J lost 5 bases, and 17 bases lay in between. This CDR3 has 14 amino acids. The CDR3: CASSPKGESHEQYF. The CDR3 DNA follows: TGTGCCAGCAGCCCGAAGGGGGAGAGCCACGAGCAGTACTTC.

The genes are TRBV5-1 and TRBJ2-3; 10 bases line up with TRBD1. The CDR3 length is 15 residues. Per the germline V gene, CDR1 is SGHRS and CDR2 is YFSETQ. V shed 0 bases and J 3 bases; nucleotides not matched to a gene: 1. CDR3 sequence reads: CASSLGGQGTDTQYF. CDR3 bases: TGCGCCAGCAGCTTGGGGGGACAGGGGACAGATACGCAGTATTTT.

This chain joins TRBV13 and TRBJ2-7; 9 positions match TRBD2. Germline-derived CDR1 and CDR2 are PRHDT and FYEKMQ (reference sequence). V shed 3 bases, J shed 4 bases, and the junction held 7 bases outside the gene matches. The CDR3 spans 15 residues. CDR3 amino acids: CASSFSGSGRYEQYF. The CDR3 DNA is TGTGCCAGCAGCTTCTCGGGTAGCGGGAGATACGAGCAGTACTTC.

The J gene is TRBJ2-1, the V gene TRBV11-2; D is possibly TRBD1 (7 bases). The germline gives CDR1 SGHAT, CDR2 FQNNGV. The CDR3 totals 17 residues. V was pared by 5 bases and J by 7 bases, with 24 bases between. The CDR3 reads CASSHASGPRGRNEQFF. The CDR3 region has the DNA TGTGCCAGCAGCCACGCGTCGGGACCCAGGGGGAGGAATGAGCAGTTCTTC.

The chain joins TRBV15 to TRBJ1-4; D not certain. Trimming left V 1 base short and J 3 bases short, with 9 bases between. Germline values: CDR1 LNHNV, CDR2 YYDKDF (reference sequence). CDR3 size: 15 residues. CDR3 bases: TGTGCCACCAGCAGAGGGGAGGCGGCTAATGAAAAACTGTTTTTT. Protein product: CATSRGEAANEKLFF.

The rearrangement joins TRBV10-3 to TRBJ1-2; no reliable D call. Germline V gene sequence: CDR1 ENHRY, CDR2 SYGVKD. Trimming left V 3 bases short and J 4 bases short, with 9 bases between. The CDR3 is 13 amino acids. Here the CDR3 reads CAISEEQTYGYTF. The CDR3 DNA is TGTGCCATCAGTGAAGAACAGACCTATGGCTACACCTTC.

The rearrangement uses TRBV6-1 and TRBJ2-5; the D gene is possibly TRBD1 (6 bases). Germline V gene lookup returns CDR1 MNHNS and CDR2 SASEGT. Deletions cut 4 bases from V and 0 bases from J, with 6 bases between. CDR3 size: 13 residues. CDR3 DNA: TGTGCCAGCAGTGGGACAGACCAAGAGACCCAGTACTTC. The encoded protein is CASSGTDQETQYF.

The chain joins TRBV10-1 to TRBJ2-7; 9 positions agree with TRBD1. Germline-derived CDR1 and CDR2 are WNHNN and SYGVQD (reference sequence). CDR3 length: 15 amino acids. Trimming removed 4 bases from V and 4 bases from J; junction bases left unmatched: 8. CDR3 DNA: TGCGCCAGCAGTGGGTTTGACAGGGGGATATACGAGCAGTACTTC. Amino acid sequence: CASSGFDRGIYEQYF.

The V gene is TRBV6-1, the J gene TRBJ1-1; tentative D call: TRBD1 (5 bases). The CDR3 covers 14 residues. Germline V gene sequence: CDR1 MNHNS, CDR2 SASEGT. Trimming took 7 bases from V and 0 from J, leaving 12 bases between them. The CDR3 is CASTRDNMNTEAFF. The CDR3 DNA reads as TGTGCCAGCACCAGGGATAATATGAACACTGAAGCTTTCTTT.

The chain uses TRBV28 and TRBJ1-5; D gene ambiguous. The CDR3 covers 15 residues. The V end lost 4 bases, the J end lost 0 bases, and 10 bases lay between the germline ends. Germline CDR1 is MDHEN and CDR2 is SYDVKM. The CDR3 bases are TGTGCCAGCAGTTCCGGGGTTAATAGCAATCAGCCCCAGCATTTT. It codes for CASSSGVNSNQPQHF. Variable domain in full (rest from reference TRBV28 and TRBJ1-5): DVKVTQSSRYLVKRTGEKVFLECVQDMDHENMFWYRQDPGLGLRLIYFSYDVKMKEKGDIPEGYSVSREKKERFSLILESASTNQTSMYLCASSSGVNSNQPQHFGDGTRLSIL.

Only one count was recorded for this clone. The chain recombines TRBV6-5 with TRBJ1-1; the match to TRBD1 covers 11 bases. The CDR3 runs to 16 residues. Losses at the gene ends were 0 bases for V and 6 bases for J; bases not matched to a gene: 6. From germline, CDR1 is MNHEY and CDR2 SVGAGI. The CDR3 protein is CASSYSRTGGWAEAFF. DNA for the CDR3: TGTGCCAGCAGTTACTCGCGGACAGGGGGCTGGGCTGAAGCTTTCTTT.

This sequence joins TRBV5-8 and TRBJ1-5, with D maybe TRBD1 (5 bases). Trimming took off 10 bases at V and 2 bases at J, with 28 bases between the two ends. The CDR3 contains 18 residues. Germline V lookup: CDR1 SGHTS, CDR2 YDEGEE. CDR3 amino acids: CAGDRARSREEGNQPQHF. The CDR3 DNA is TGTGCCGGCGATAGGGCTAGGTCCAGGGAAGAGGGCAATCAGCCCCAGCATTTT.